Described below is a single T cell receptor beta chain sequence and its context. Its target is unknown. The data were taken from a study of shared clonotypes between healthy human individuals. The study's findings and limits: Sequencing depth was predicted to influence how clonotypes are shared among donors. Against clonotypes common to all four donors, non-shared ones had lower generation probabilities.

Trimming stripped 4 bases from V and 3 bases from J, with 9 bases between. Per germline, CDR1 SGHTA and CDR2 FQGNSA. This CDR3 contains 13 residues. Data came from immunoSEQ multiplex PCR; TCRdb stores just in-frame clones and leaves some out. The data contain 600,000 to 750,000 clones, roughly 87% of them singletons. This chain connects TRBV7-2 to TRBJ2-5; D is uncertain. The clonotype was recovered from a man younger than 35 in good health. Some clones in this sample may be carry-over from other donors' samples. What was sequenced was memory CD8+ T cells from PBMCs. This sample's subset: CD45RO+ cells pooled with CCR7-negative TemRA cells. Here the CDR3 DNA reads TGTGCCAGCAGCTGGGATGAAGAAGAGACCCAGTACTTC. Its protein is CASSWDEEETQYF.